A selection of T cell receptor beta chains follows, all from one sample in a study of CD8 T cells in Susac syndrome. TCRdb itself ran the immunoSEQ multiplex PCR reads through MiXCR, one entry per CDR3 protein. This sample carries about 210,000 distinct CDR3 sequences, over 90% of them seen once, and the ten largest clones take 0.15%. Sequences were obtained from CD4+ T cells from PBMCs. The receptors were sampled from a human donor with Susac syndrome. The CDR3 runs from the conserved cysteine through the conserved F or W. A D gene is named only where the DNA matches it firmly. Clone size is stated in some rows and not others, as once, few, many or a class when expanded.

v_call	clone_size	j_call	d_call	cdr3_aa	cdr3_nt
TRBV7-2	NA	TRBJ2-7	NA	CASSLGSLSYEQYF	TGTGCCAGCAGCTTAGGCTCACTCTCCTACGAGCAGTACTTC
TRBV27	once	TRBJ2-7	NA	CASSFTVKSSYEQYF	TGTGCCAGCAGTTTCACAGTCAAATCCTCCTACGAGCAGTACTTC
TRBV29-1	NA	TRBJ1-4	NA	CSVRAGTANEKLFF	TGCAGCGTTCGGGCCGGGACGGCTAATGAAAAACTGTTTTTT
TRBV7-3	NA	TRBJ2-1	NA	CASSLRPGSYNEQFF	TGTGCCAGCAGCTTACGGCCGGGGTCCTACAATGAGCAGTTCTTC
TRBV19	NA	TRBJ2-7	NA	CASSIGQRGTYEQYF	TGTGCCAGTAGTATAGGACAGCGTGGGACCTACGAGCAGTACTTC
TRBV12-3/TRBV12-4	NA	TRBJ1-6	TRBD1	CASSLDRGSNSPLHF	TGTGCCAGCAGCCTGGACAGGGGGTCTAATTCACCCCTCCACTTT
TRBV9	NA	TRBJ2-7	TRBD1	CASSVETGVTYEQYF	TGTGCCAGCAGCGTAGAGACAGGGGTTACCTACGAGCAGTACTTC
TRBV10-3	NA	TRBJ1-2	TRBD1	CAISERTGPYGYTF	TGTGCCATCAGTGAGCGGACAGGGCCCTATGGCTACACCTTC
TRBV19	NA	TRBJ2-4	NA	CATQQGNIQYF	TGTGCCACCCAACAGGGAAACATTCAGTACTTC
TRBV5-5	NA	TRBJ2-1	NA	CASSILTSGEQFF	TGTGCCAGCAGCATTTTGACCTCTGGGGAGCAGTTCTTC
TRBV19	NA	TRBJ2-5	NA	CASRRSAALGDQYF	TGTGCCAGTAGGCGCTCGGCGGCACTTGGCGACCAGTACTTC
TRBV14	NA	TRBJ2-5	NA	CASSQDVVETQYF	TGTGCCAGCAGCCAAGATGTGGTGGAGACCCAGTACTTC
TRBV2	NA	TRBJ1-1	NA	CASGVDTEAFF	TGTGCCTCCGGGGTAGACACTGAAGCTTTCTTT
TRBV28	NA	TRBJ2-1	NA	CASSPRLTGQFF	TGTGCCAGCAGTCCCCGGTTGACTGGGCAGTTCTTC
TRBV20-1	NA	TRBJ1-6	NA	CSAREGPAFNSPLHF	TGCAGTGCTAGAGAAGGGCCAGCATTCAATTCACCCCTCCACTTT
TRBV20-1	NA	TRBJ1-5	NA	CSASEDPGNQPQHF	TGCAGTGCTAGCGAGGATCCGGGTAATCAGCCCCAGCATTTT
TRBV10-2	NA	TRBJ1-2	NA	CASSPTGGNSNYGYTF	TGCGCCAGCAGCCCTACGGGGGGGAACAGCAACTATGGCTACACCTTC
TRBV5-4	NA	TRBJ2-3	TRBD2	CASSFKKRGNTDTQYF	TGTGCCAGCAGCTTTAAGAAGCGGGGGAACACAGATACGCAGTATTTT
TRBV6-5	NA	TRBJ2-7	TRBD1	CASSYSYRGYEQYF	TGTGCCAGCAGTTACTCCTACAGGGGGTACGAGCAGTACTTC
TRBV29-1	NA	TRBJ1-1	NA	CSVVGFTEAFF	TGCAGCGTTGTCGGGTTCACTGAAGCTTTCTTT
TRBV6-2/TRBV6-3	NA	TRBJ2-3	NA	CASSYSTGVGDTQYF	TGTGCCAGCAGTTACTCTACGGGAGTAGGAGATACGCAGTATTTT
TRBV28	NA	TRBJ1-2	NA	CASSSQNTYGYTF	TGTGCCAGCAGTTCACAAAATACCTATGGCTACACCTTC
TRBV19	NA	TRBJ1-2	TRBD1	CASSGLRTGGNYGYTF	TGTGCCAGTAGCGGCCTCCGGACAGGGGGGAACTATGGCTACACCTTC
TRBV5-1	once	TRBJ2-7	NA	CASSRFGGTYEQYF	TGCGCCAGCAGCCGCTTTGGGGGGACCTACGAGCAGTACTTC
TRBV7-2	NA	TRBJ1-2	TRBD1	CASSPEGQVYGYTF	TGTGCCAGCAGCCCTGAGGGACAGGTCTATGGCTACACCTTC
TRBV9	NA	TRBJ1-1	NA	CASSAHVNPRGTEAFF	TGTGCCAGCAGCGCCCATGTAAATCCCAGGGGCACTGAAGCTTTCTTT
TRBV7-2	once	TRBJ2-7	NA	CASSPVRGPDEQYF	TGTGCCAGCAGCCCAGTTCGAGGTCCTGACGAGCAGTACTTC
TRBV5-6	NA	TRBJ1-4	NA	CASSLDLNQEKLFF	TGTGCCAGCAGCCTAGACCTAAACCAGGAAAAACTGTTTTTT
TRBV12-3/TRBV12-4	NA	TRBJ1-5	NA	CASSREGGNQPQHF	TGTGCCAGCAGTCGGGAGGGGGGCAATCAGCCCCAGCATTTT
TRBV7-6	NA	TRBJ1-4	NA	CASSLEREKLFF	TGTGCCAGCAGCTTAGAGAGGGAAAAACTGTTTTTT
TRBV7-2	NA	TRBJ2-7	TRBD1	CASSLEDRGDEQYF	TGTGCCAGCAGCTTAGAGGACAGGGGTGACGAGCAGTACTTC
TRBV7-2	once	TRBJ2-1	NA	CASTLRQGPSSYNEQFF	TGTGCCAGCACCCTGCGGCAGGGGCCTAGCTCCTACAATGAGCAGTTCTTC
TRBV20-1	NA	TRBJ1-6	TRBD1	CSAPSRDRVVNSPLHF	TGCAGTGCTCCTTCCCGGGACAGGGTTGTGAATTCACCCCTCCACTTT
TRBV7-9	NA	TRBJ1-2	NA	CASSHGTLGDYGYTF	TGTGCCAGCAGCCACGGGACACTTGGGGACTATGGCTACACCTTC
TRBV14	NA	TRBJ1-6	NA	CASSPGGDSPLHF	TGTGCCAGCAGCCCTGGGGGCGATTCACCCCTCCACTTT
TRBV18	NA	TRBJ1-5	NA	CASSPEQEGQPQHF	TGTGCCAGCTCACCGGAACAGGAAGGTCAGCCCCAGCATTTT
TRBV6-5	NA	TRBJ1-2	NA	CASRGRGANYGYTF	TGTGCCAGCAGGGGCCGTGGGGCCAACTATGGCTACACCTTC
TRBV27	NA	TRBJ2-6	NA	CASSSISQPLRGSGANVLTF	TGTGCCAGCAGTTCTATCAGCCAGCCCCTTAGGGGCTCTGGGGCCAACGTCCTGACTTTC
TRBV15	NA	TRBJ1-2	NA	CATSREQGFGYTF	TGTGCCACCAGCAGAGAACAGGGTTTTGGCTACACCTTC
TRBV30	NA	TRBJ1-5	NA	CAWSDLGSGNQPQHF	TGTGCCTGGAGTGACTTAGGGTCGGGGAATCAGCCCCAGCATTTT
TRBV7-3	NA	TRBJ1-1	TRBD1	CASSKGTVEYTEAFF	TGTGCCAGCAGCAAAGGGACAGTCGAATACACTGAAGCTTTCTTT
TRBV27	NA	TRBJ2-2	NA	CASSLRLITGELFF	TGTGCCAGCAGTCTTAGACTGATAACCGGGGAGCTGTTTTTT
TRBV3-1	NA	TRBJ2-7	NA	CASSRVGRSSYEQYF	TGTGCCAGCAGCCGGGTCGGTCGGAGCTCCTACGAGCAGTACTTC
TRBV7-3	NA	TRBJ1-1	NA	CASSSNQGTEAFF	TGTGCCAGCAGTTCTAACCAGGGAACTGAAGCTTTCTTT
TRBV4-2	NA	TRBJ1-6	NA	CASSQDRDGDSPLHF	TGTGCCAGCAGCCAAGATCGAGACGGAGATTCACCCCTCCACTTT
TRBV7-2	NA	TRBJ2-1	TRBD2	CASSLASGAYNEQFF	TGTGCCAGCAGCTTGGCTAGCGGGGCCTACAATGAGCAGTTCTTC
TRBV19	NA	TRBJ2-1	TRBD2	CASRDSGGILNEQFF	TGTGCCAGTAGGGATAGCGGGGGGATTTTGAATGAGCAGTTCTTC
TRBV18	NA	TRBJ2-7	NA	CASSPPTGPPTSYEQYF	TGTGCCAGCTCACCACCAACCGGTCCCCCGACGTCCTACGAGCAGTACTTC
TRBV20-1	NA	TRBJ1-4	NA	CSARRDEKLFF	TGCAGTGCTAGACGGGATGAAAAACTGTTTTTT
TRBV5-6	NA	TRBJ2-7	NA	CASSPEVYEQYF	TGTGCCAGCAGCCCGGAGGTCTACGAGCAGTACTTC
TRBV20-1	once	TRBJ1-4	NA	CSARAATNEKLFF	TGCAGTGCTAGAGCCGCAACTAATGAAAAACTGTTTTTT
TRBV7-9	NA	TRBJ2-1	NA	CASTELGDRYNEQFF	TGTGCCAGCACCGAGTTGGGGGACCGATACAATGAGCAGTTCTTC
TRBV25-1	NA	TRBJ2-5	NA	CASSPPVETQYF	TGTGCCAGCAGTCCTCCAGTCGAGACCCAGTACTTC
TRBV6-5	once	TRBJ2-1	TRBD2	CASSLTSGGAAEQFF	TGTGCCAGCAGTCTCACTAGCGGGGGGGCCGCTGAGCAGTTCTTC
TRBV5-1	NA	TRBJ1-5	NA	CASSLTVGDQPQHF	TGCGCCAGCAGCTTGACGGTCGGGGATCAGCCCCAGCATTTT
TRBV5-1	NA	TRBJ2-7	TRBD1	CASSSDRGHYEQYF	TGCGCCAGCAGCTCCGACAGGGGGCACTACGAGCAGTACTTC
TRBV30	few	TRBJ1-5	NA	CAWSDTSNQPQHF	TGTGCCTGGAGTGACACCAGCAATCAGCCCCAGCATTTT